Listed below are T cell receptor beta chains from one sample, sequenced in a study of T cells in Graves' hyperthyroidism and ophthalmopathy. TCRdb re-called the multiplex PCR reads through MiXCR, storing one row per CDR3 protein. This table has about 300,000 distinct CDR3 sequences, less than 30% appearing once. Sequencing was done on a sample of blood. All receptors come from a man aged 35 to 55 with Graves' hyperthyroidism that later progressed to Graves' ophthalmopathy. Each CDR3 is given with its conserved first and last residue. Each record gives: V gene, CDR3 length, D gene, J gene, clone size, CDR3 protein, CDR3 DNA. A D gene is named only where the DNA matches it firmly. Clone size, where shown, is once, few, many, or a class for clones that have expanded.

TRBV5-4	14	.	TRBJ2-7	few	CASSEGPHSREQYF	TGTGCCAGCAGCGAGGGACCCCATTCGCGAGAGCAGTACTTC
TRBV19	14	.	TRBJ1-1	.	CASTYGQMNTEAFF	TGTGCCAGTACTTACGGACAGATGAACACTGAAGCTTTCTTT
TRBV20-1	13	.	TRBJ1-5	many	CSARSWGGQPQHF	TGCAGTGCTAGATCCTGGGGGGGGCAGCCCCAGCATTTT
TRBV10-3	12	.	TRBJ2-5	many	CAISEGEGTQYF	TGTGCCATCAGTGAGGGGGAAGGGACCCAGTACTTC
TRBV6-1	14	.	TRBJ1-1	.	CASSEVGFGTEAFF	TGTGCCAGCAGTGAAGTGGGTTTTGGCACTGAAGCTTTCTTT
TRBV19	15	TRBD2	TRBJ2-7	.	CASSMGGAISYEQYF	TGTGCCAGTAGTATGGGAGGGGCCATCTCCTACGAGCAGTACTTC
TRBV24-1	16	.	TRBJ2-7	many	CATSESGTERTNEQYF	TGTGCCACCAGTGAATCCGGGACCGAGCGAACGAACGAGCAGTACTTC
TRBV9	16	.	TRBJ2-7	.	CASSVGSGTGSYEQYF	TGTGCCAGCAGCGTAGGCTCCGGGACTGGTTCCTACGAGCAGTACTTC
TRBV20-1	17	.	TRBJ2-2	many	CSATSALTFAVTGELFF	TGCAGTGCTACGTCAGCTCTAACCTTCGCCGTCACCGGGGAGCTGTTTTTT
TRBV27	15	.	TRBJ1-1	.	CASSDLSTWNTEAFF	TGTGCCAGCAGTGACCTGTCCACATGGAACACTGAAGCTTTCTTT
TRBV19	14	TRBD1	TRBJ1-1	.	CASYRQGQNTEAFF	TGTGCCAGTTATCGACAGGGGCAGAACACTGAAGCTTTCTTT
TRBV6-5	12	TRBD2	TRBJ2-7	many	CASLTGGGEQYF	TGTGCCAGCCTAACGGGAGGCGGCGAGCAGTACTTC
TRBV28	15	.	TRBJ2-2	many	CASSLAREDTGELFF	TGTGCCAGCAGTCTAGCCAGGGAGGACACCGGGGAGCTGTTTTTT
TRBV7-3	14	.	TRBJ1-1	many	CASKRQDFSTEAFF	TGTGCCAGCAAACGACAGGATTTTAGCACTGAAGCTTTCTTT
TRBV6-2/TRBV6-3	12	.	TRBJ1-2	.	CASSYPSYGYTF	TGTGCCAGCAGTTACCCGAGCTATGGCTACACCTTC
TRBV12-3/TRBV12-4	14	.	TRBJ2-5	.	CASSLMGAGETQYF	TGTGCCAGCAGTTTAATGGGGGCAGGGGAGACCCAGTACTTC
TRBV29-1	13	.	TRBJ2-5	many	CSVDAAFQETQYF	TGCAGCGTTGATGCAGCCTTCCAAGAGACCCAGTACTTC
TRBV30	13	TRBD1	TRBJ1-1	.	CAWGDRERPEAFF	TGTGCCTGGGGGGACAGGGAGAGGCCTGAAGCTTTCTTT
TRBV19	13	.	TRBJ2-7	many	CASSIGQKYEQYF	TGTGCCAGTAGTATAGGTCAGAAGTACGAGCAGTACTTC
TRBV20-1	11	.	TRBJ2-7	many	CSARDAYEQYF	TGCAGTGCTAGAGACGCCTACGAGCAGTACTTC
TRBV6-1	10	.	TRBJ2-5	many	CASMTRTQYF	TGTGCCAGCATGACGAGGACCCAGTACTTC
TRBV20-1	13	.	TRBJ1-3	.	CSASLGAGNTIYF	TGCAGTGCTAGTTTGGGGGCCGGAAACACCATATATTTT
TRBV28	15	.	TRBJ1-5	many	CASSFSRTRNQPQHF	TGTGCCAGCAGTTTTTCTCGGACTAGAAATCAGCCCCAGCATTTT
TRBV19	16	TRBD2	TRBJ2-2	many	CASSIGGSGRPGELFF	TGTGCCAGTAGTATAGGTGGTAGCGGGAGACCCGGGGAGCTGTTTTTT
TRBV6-2/TRBV6-3	13	TRBD2	TRBJ2-1	.	CASLAGEDNEQFF	TGTGCCAGTTTAGCGGGAGAGGACAATGAGCAGTTCTTC
TRBV5-1	16	.	TRBJ2-7	.	CASSLGRGFRAYEQYF	TGCGCCAGCAGCTTGGGTCGGGGGTTTAGAGCCTACGAGCAGTACTTC
TRBV18	15	TRBD1	TRBJ2-7	.	CASSPGTGEHYEQYF	TGTGCCAGCTCACCAGGGACAGGGGAGCACTACGAGCAGTACTTC
TRBV10-1	15	.	TRBJ2-7	many	CASSETAGPRYEQYF	TGCGCCAGCAGTGAGACGGCAGGTCCCCGCTACGAGCAGTACTTC
TRBV20-1	14	.	TRBJ1-2	.	CSARDPGRGYGYTF	TGCAGTGCTAGAGATCCGGGCCGCGGCTATGGCTACACCTTC
TRBV7-2	12	.	TRBJ2-4	many	CASSLLGNIQYF	TGTGCCAGCAGCTTACTGGGAAACATTCAGTACTTC
TRBV12-3/TRBV12-4	14	TRBD1	TRBJ1-1	few	CASSVDRANTEAFF	TGTGCCAGCAGTGTCGACAGGGCAAACACTGAAGCTTTCTTT
TRBV5-1	13	.	TRBJ1-5	.	CAGAREEGQPQHF	TGCGCCGGCGCCCGGGAGGAAGGTCAGCCCCAGCATTTT
TRBV12-3/TRBV12-4	15	.	TRBJ1-2	many	CASNLRSQTNYGYTF	TGTGCCAGCAATCTTCGGAGCCAAACGAACTATGGCTACACCTTC
TRBV4-1	15	.	TRBJ2-5	many	CASSQVGLFRETQYF	TGCGCCAGCAGCCAGGTTGGACTATTCCGGGAGACCCAGTACTTC
TRBV27	13	.	TRBJ1-1	many	CASSAATGREAFF	TGTGCCAGCAGTGCGGCCACAGGGCGTGAAGCTTTCTTT
TRBV7-2	17	TRBD1	TRBJ2-2	few	CASSLSSGQGISGELFF	TGTGCCAGCAGCTTATCGTCGGGACAGGGGATCTCCGGGGAGCTGTTTTTT
TRBV12-3/TRBV12-4	14	.	TRBJ2-6	many	CASTYISGANVLTF	TGTGCCAGCACTTATATCTCTGGGGCCAACGTCCTGACTTTC
TRBV30	12	.	TRBJ2-7	many	CAWSAWGTEQYF	TGTGCCTGGAGTGCATGGGGCACCGAGCAGTACTTC
TRBV12-3/TRBV12-4	13	.	TRBJ1-1	many	CASTWRGNTEAFF	TGTGCCAGCACCTGGAGGGGGAACACTGAAGCTTTCTTT
TRBV3-1	13	.	TRBJ1-1	many	CASSQGAGQEAFF	TGTGCCAGCAGCCAAGGGGCGGGGCAGGAAGCTTTCTTT
TRBV27	14	.	TRBJ2-7	many	CASSLAERRYEQYF	TGTGCCAGCAGTTTAGCGGAAAGGAGGTACGAGCAGTACTTC
TRBV6-5	14	.	TRBJ2-1	many	CASSYRLPFREQFF	TGTGCCAGCAGTTACAGACTGCCATTCAGGGAGCAGTTCTTC
TRBV12-3/TRBV12-4	12	.	TRBJ1-2	many	CASSKPGRGYTF	TGTGCCAGCAGCAAGCCAGGTCGGGGCTACACCTTC
TRBV27	14	TRBD2	TRBJ2-7	many	CASSPLAGMYEQYF	TGTGCCAGCAGCCCACTAGCGGGTATGTACGAGCAGTACTTC
TRBV11-3	13	.	TRBJ1-1	many	CASSSKENTEAFF	TGTGCCAGCAGCTCGAAGGAGAACACTGAAGCTTTCTTT
TRBV12-3/TRBV12-4	11	.	TRBJ2-7	.	CASSPGTSQYF	TGTGCCAGCAGTCCCGGGACCAGTCAGTACTTC
TRBV2	14	TRBD1	TRBJ1-1	many	CASRRGQGWNEAFF	TGTGCCAGCAGGAGGGGACAGGGGTGGAATGAAGCTTTCTTT
TRBV6-2/TRBV6-3	12	.	TRBJ2-7	.	CASSSHWNEQYF	TGTGCCAGCAGTTCTCATTGGAACGAGCAGTACTTC
TRBV28	17	TRBD2	TRBJ2-2	many	CASSGAGLAEHTGELFF	TGTGCCAGCAGTGGGGCGGGGCTAGCGGAGCACACCGGGGAGCTGTTTTTT
TRBV7-9	14	TRBD2	TRBJ2-7	.	CASSSPGLVREQYF	TGTGCCAGCAGCTCCCCGGGACTAGTCAGGGAGCAGTACTTC
TRBV10-3	11	.	TRBJ2-5	.	CAVRKQETQYF	TGTGCCGTCAGGAAACAAGAGACCCAGTACTTC
TRBV12-3/TRBV12-4	14	.	TRBJ2-5	.	CASSQRTAHGAQYF	TGTGCCAGCAGTCAACGGACAGCCCATGGGGCCCAGTACTTC
TRBV6-1	14	.	TRBJ2-7	many	CASTKSGNDYEQYF	TGTGCCAGCACTAAATCGGGGAATGACTACGAGCAGTACTTC
TRBV20-1	12	TRBD1	TRBJ1-2	many	CSGRQGGFGYTF	TGCAGTGGCCGACAGGGAGGGTTTGGCTACACCTTC
TRBV12-3/TRBV12-4	13	.	TRBJ1-1	many	CASVPGMNTEAFF	TGTGCCAGCGTGCCGGGTATGAACACTGAAGCTTTCTTT
TRBV28	12	TRBD1	TRBJ1-1	.	CASSFGTAEAFF	TGTGCCAGCAGTTTTGGGACAGCCGAAGCTTTCTTT
TRBV5-4	14	.	TRBJ1-2	many	CASSAGRAAYGYTF	TGTGCCAGCAGCGCCGGGCGGGCAGCCTATGGCTACACCTTC
TRBV6-2/TRBV6-3	15	TRBD1	TRBJ1-1	.	CASSRSLTGDTEAFF	TGTGCCAGCAGTCGCAGCCTTACAGGGGACACTGAAGCTTTCTTT
TRBV3-1	14	.	TRBJ2-7	.	CASSHPDSIHEQYF	TGTGCCAGCAGCCACCCCGACAGTATCCACGAGCAGTACTTC
TRBV5-1	14	TRBD1	TRBJ1-2	many	CASSTGTGQYGYTF	TGCGCCAGCAGCACCGGGACAGGGCAATATGGCTACACCTTC